The 6 T cell receptor beta chains below were found in one sample sequenced in a study of T cells in Graves' hyperthyroidism and ophthalmopathy (dated by TCRdb to the late 2010s). Library construction relied on multiplex PCR. The sequencing machine was an Illumina HiSeq 2000. TCR beta CDR3 regions were amplified from RNA transcripts. The TCR CDR3 was subjected to a first round of RT-PCR using the HTBI primer set and the Qiagen OneStep RT-PCR kit. TCRdb handled the public reads itself, with Q25 trimming in fastp and clone calling in MiXCR, and kept productive beta chains. One record per CDR3 amino acid sequence lists the most common genes and DNA. The table for this sample lists roughly 350,000 distinct CDR3 sequences; approximately 13% of them were counted only once. Clones ranked in the top ten supply around 32% of the sample. The sequenced sample was blood. The receptors here all came from a woman aged 40 to 50 with Graves' ophthalmopathy.

This clonotype was seen many times. The chain joins TRBV28 to TRBJ1-5, with 9 bases matching TRBD1. J gave up 4 bases and V 1 base, and 5 bases lay outside the gene matches. This CDR3 comprises 16 residues. Germline CDR1 reads MDHEN; CDR2 reads SYDVKM. This CDR3 reads CASSLSGQGKNQPQHF. In DNA, the CDR3 is TGTGCCAGCAGTTTATCGGGACAGGGCAAAAATCAGCCCCAGCATTTT.

The genes are TRBV7-6 and TRBJ2-7, with D possibly TRBD2 on 6 matching bases. Looked up from germline, CDR1 is SGHVS and CDR2 is FNYEAQ. V dropped 2 bases and J dropped 2 bases, with 19 bases sitting between them. CDR3 length: 17 amino acids. The chain's CDR3 is CASSLRPRGRPPYEQYF. Here the CDR3 DNA reads TGTGCCAGCAGCTTACGACCGCGGGGACGTCCGCCCTACGAGCAGTACTTC.

This clonotype was seen repeatedly, ten times or more. The chain combines TRBV7-2 with TRBJ2-3, with 11 bases aligning to TRBD2. The CDR3 totals 15 residues. The V gene's germline CDR1 is SGHTA and CDR2 FQGNSA. With V trimmed by 10 bases and J by 8 bases, 14 bases remained unmatched. The CDR3 nucleotides read TGTGCCACCAACAAACTAGCGGGGGACGGAGGTACGCAGTATTTT. Protein sequence: CATNKLAGDGGTQYF.

This clonotype was picked up many times. The J gene is TRBJ2-1, the V gene TRBV7-8, with 7 bases that match TRBD2. Germline loops: CDR1 SGHVS, CDR2 FQNEAQ. With V trimmed by 7 bases and J by 0 bases, 12 bases remained unmatched. The CDR3 contains 17 residues. Written as DNA, the CDR3 is TGTGCCAGCAACGACTTAGCGGGCCGAAGCTCCTACAATGAGCAGTTCTTC. It codes for CASNDLAGRSSYNEQFF.

Comments on this clonotype: This may stem from a read error, because a much larger clone lies one nucleotide away. This chain links TRBV28 with TRBJ2-5, with 8 nucleotides matching TRBD1. Per germline, CDR1 MDHEN and CDR2 SYDVKM. Trimming at V came to 8 bases and at J to 7 bases, leaving 18 bases not matched to a gene. The CDR3 runs to 16 residues. As DNA, the CDR3 is TGTGCCAGCCATAAAGCCGGGACAGGCCCCCAGGGGACCCAGTACTTC. This codes for CASHKAGTGPQGTQYF.

This clonotype was picked up a small number of times. The V and J genes are TRBV29-1 and TRBJ2-2, with D possibly being TRBD2 (5 bases). CDR3 length: 15 residues. CDR1 SQVTM and CDR2 ANQGSEA come from the germline V gene. The V gene lost 3 bases and the J gene lost 3 bases, with 14 bases spanning the gap. The CDR3 coding sequence is TGCAGCGTTGATGAGACTACCTTTCACACCGGGGAGCTGTTTTTT. Its translation is CSVDETTFHTGELFF.